Listed here is a single TCR beta chain. The sample holds a few counts of this clonotype. The antigen it recognizes is unknown. No base-level quality is on record; no much larger clone is a single base apart. The data were obtained in a study of T-cell reconstitution after alpha-beta-depleted transplantation in children (dated by TCRdb to 2016 to 2017). For the study in its entirety: The study quantitatively tracked T-cell immune reconstitution after TCRalphabeta/CD19-depleted allogeneic hematopoietic cell transplantation in children using TCR repertoire profiling.

The V end gives up 4 bases and the J end 4 bases, leaving 5 bases in the junction not matched to a gene. In the germline V gene (reference sequence), CDR1 corresponds to SGHKS and CDR2 to YYEKEE. The CDR3 contains 14 residues, cysteine and phenylalanine counted. The entry retains the CDR3 DNA only, 42 bases that are in frame from base 1. To prepare the library, PCR was applied. Reads for this sample came from an Illumina HiSeq 2500. TCR library preparation used molecular barcoding, with unique molecular identifiers applied to normalize quantification of the TCRbeta repertoire. TCRdb took the public reads, trimmed them with fastp at Q25, ran MiXCR for clone calling and kept in-frame beta chains. When rows share a CDR3 protein, they turn into one entry using the most common DNA and genes. The sample has around 340,000 distinct CDR3 sequences on record, 10% to 15% of them singletons. The biggest ten clones account for around 4.1% of the sample.

Specimen: PBMCs, collected from the stem cell graft. This clonotype was obtained from a human donor who donated a stem cell graft to a child with Fanconi anemia. The rearrangement joined TRBV5-5 to TRBJ2-3; the junction holds 8 bases that match TRBD1. The CDR3: CASSNPTGADTQYF. The sequenced DNA: TGTGCCAGCAGCAACCCGACAGGGGCAGATACGCAGTATTTT.